The 18 T cell receptor beta chains presented below share a single source sample, sequenced in a study of blood T cell repertoires in COVID-19. The repertoire was sequenced with immunoSEQ multiplex PCR; TCRdb's copy has only in-frame clones and lacks some. The table records approximately 350,000 clones, under 85% of them present only once. The sample was PBMCs or T cells enriched from blood (not recorded which). All receptors come from a woman in her forties or fifties who had recovered from COVID-19.

The rearrangement joins TRBV4-2 to TRBJ2-1, with 9 bases lining up with TRBD2. CDR1 LGHNA and CDR2 YNFKEQ come from the germline V gene. J gave up 2 bases and V 2 bases, and 4 bases lay outside the gene matches. This CDR3 has 16 amino acids. The CDR3 nucleotides are TGTGCCAGCAGCCAAACTCTAGCGGGGACCTACAATGAGCAGTTCTTC. It codes for CASSQTLAGTYNEQFF.

The J gene is TRBJ2-2, the V gene TRBV15; 7 positions match TRBD1. This CDR3 has 15 residues. V lost 0 bases, J lost 6 bases, and 4 bases stayed unmatched. The germline CDR1 and CDR2 sequences are LNHNV and YYDKDF (reference sequence). The CDR3 is CATSRDQGGPGELFF. Written as DNA, the CDR3 is TGTGCCACCAGCAGAGATCAAGGGGGCCCCGGGGAGCTGTTTTTT.

This rearrangement joins TRBV7-9 to TRBJ2-1; the match to TRBD2 covers 13 bases. V gave up 5 bases and J gave up 8 bases; unmatched junction bases: 9. The CDR3 length is 16 residues. Germline V gene data show CDR1 as SEHNR and CDR2 as FQNEAQ (reference sequence). The CDR3 protein is CASSARTSGSLDEQFF. The CDR3 bases are TGTGCCAGCAGCGCCAGGACTAGCGGGAGTCTCGATGAGCAGTTCTTC. Variable domain in full (rest from reference TRBV7-9 and TRBJ2-1): DTGVSQNPRHKITKRGQNVTFRCDPISEHNRLYWYRQTLGQGPEFLTYFQNEAQLEKSRLLSDRFSAERPKGSFSTLEIQRTEQGDSAMYLCASSARTSGSLDEQFFGPGTRLTVL.

The chain couples TRBV6-5 to TRBJ1-2; a weak D match, TRBD1 (6 bases). The CDR3 has 16 residues. Between the trimmed V and J ends, which lost 2 bases and 4 bases, there was a span of 17 bases. CDR1 is MNHEY and CDR2 is SVGAGI in the germline V gene. The CDR3 coding sequence is TGTGCCAGCAGTTACACGCGAGGGGGGGGCGGCTATGGCTACACCTTC. Its protein is CASSYTRGGGGYGYTF.

The rearrangement joins TRBV18 to TRBJ2-2; tentative D call: TRBD1 (6 bases). The V and J ends lost 5 bases and 0 bases respectively, with 10 bases between them. Germline-derived CDR1 and CDR2 are KGHSH and LQKENI. CDR3 length: 15 amino acids. In nucleotides, the CDR3 is TGTGCCAGCTCATCAGGGACAACGAACACCGGGGAGCTGTTTTTT. Protein product: CASSSGTTNTGELFF.

CDR3 protein: CSASGTGSTDTQYF. As DNA, the CDR3 is TGCAGTGCTAGTGGGACAGGTTCCACAGATACGCAGTATTTT. The chain has TRBV20-1 and TRBJ2-3; 8 bases are a match to TRBD1. The J segment lost 2 bases and the V segment lost 3 bases, leaving 4 bases of the junction unmatched. This CDR3 region has 14 residues. Looked up from germline, CDR1 is DFQATT and CDR2 is SNEGSKA (reference sequence).

This clone was counted a single time. V and J are TRBV19 and TRBJ1-2, with D maybe TRBD1 (6 bases). Between the trimmed V and J ends, which lost 4 bases and 0 bases, there was a span of 12 bases. CDR1 is LNHDA, CDR2 SQIVND, per germline (reference sequence). The CDR3 spans 15 residues. The CDR3 loop reads CASSTDSFTNYGYTF. The CDR3 DNA follows: TGTGCCAGTAGTACGGACAGCTTCACTAACTATGGCTACACCTTC.

The V gene is TRBV5-4, the J gene TRBJ2-1; D possibly corresponds to TRBD2 (6 bases). Germline V gene lookup returns CDR1 SGHNT and CDR2 YYREEE (reference sequence). Trimming took 3 bases from V and 9 from J, leaving 19 bases between them. CDR3 size: 15 residues. This CDR3 is CASSWGSFGSREQFF. In DNA form, the CDR3 reads TGTGCCAGCAGCTGGGGTTCTTTCGGGAGCCGTGAGCAGTTCTTC.

The V call is TRBV30, the J call TRBJ2-3; 10 nucleotides line up with TRBD2. The CDR3 has 16 amino acids. Germline V lookup: CDR1 GTSNPN, CDR2 SVGIG (reference sequence). V trimming: 2 bases; J trimming: 6 bases; junction bases outside the gene matches: 11. The CDR3 DNA is TGTGCCTGGAGTAGGCGTGGGCTAGCGGGAGCGGATACGCAGTATTTT. Protein product: CAWSRRGLAGADTQYF. The whole variable domain, filled in from reference TRBV30 and TRBJ2-3, reads SQTIHQWPATLVQPVGSPLSLECTVEGTSNPNLYWYRQAAGRGLQLLFYSVGIGQISSEVPQNLSASRPQDRQFILSSKKLLLSDSGFYLCAWSRRGLAGADTQYFGPGTRLTVL.

This rearrangement joins TRBV5-1 to TRBJ2-5, with 8 bases fitting TRBD1. The CDR3 is 15 amino acids. The junction had 8 bases not matched to a gene; V was cut back by 4 bases and J by 3 bases. Germline V gene data show CDR1 as SGHRS and CDR2 as YFSETQ. DNA of the CDR3: TGCGCCAGCAGCCAAGGGCAGGGGGCAGAAGAGACCCAGTACTTC. It is translated as CASSQGQGAEETQYF.

This clone was counted ten times or more. J is TRBJ2-7 and V is TRBV11-3; D ambiguous. Germline CDR1 is SGHNT and CDR2 is YENEEA. CDR3 length: 11 residues. Trimming removed 6 bases at V and 4 bases at J, with 7 bases between. In nucleotides, the CDR3 is TGTGCCAGCAGTAACGGGTACGAGCAGTACTTC. Its protein product is CASSNGYEQYF.

The rearrangement joins TRBV14 to TRBJ1-2, with 9 nucleotides matching TRBD1. The trim removed 0 bases at V and 2 bases at J, leaving 10 bases unmatched. CDR3 size: 18 residues. Germline CDR1 and CDR2: SGHDN and FVKESK. For the CDR3, the DNA is TGTGCCAGCAGCCAAGATGTTCTTTGGGACAGGGTAAACTATGGCTACACCTTC. Translated: CASSQDVLWDRVNYGYTF.

The chain has TRBV3-1 (or the pseudogene TRBV3-2) and TRBJ2-3, with 10 bases fitting TRBD2. With 3 bases clipped from V and 4 bases from J, the junction kept 7 bases outside the gene matches. Germline assignment: CDR1 LGHDT and CDR2 YNNKEL (reference sequence). This CDR3 is 16 amino acids long. CDR3 sequence reads: CASSHSPSGGPDTQYF. DNA for the CDR3: TGTGCCAGCAGCCATTCTCCTAGCGGGGGCCCAGATACGCAGTATTTT.

The chain is built from TRBV21-1 and TRBJ2-1; the D call of TRBD1 is as the table states it, not checked on the DNA. TRBV21-1 is described as a pseudogene. This CDR3 has 16 amino acids. The CDR3 nucleotides read TGTGCCAGCAGCTCGCACCCTGACAGGGGGTTCAATGAGCAGTTCTTC. Its protein product is CASSSHPDRGFNEQFF.

The chain combines TRBV18 with TRBJ2-1, with a possible D match to TRBD2 (5 bases). V gave up 3 bases and J gave up 7 bases, with 13 bases separating them. The CDR3 has 14 residues. Germline-derived CDR1 and CDR2 are KGHSH and LQKENI. The CDR3 DNA follows: TGTGCCAGCTCACCCGCCGGTTCGGGGAATGAGCAGTTCTTC. This gives the protein CASSPAGSGNEQFF. Variable domain in full (rest from reference TRBV18 and TRBJ2-1): NAGVMQNPRHLVRRRGQEARLRCSPMKGHSHVYWYRQLPEEGLKFMVYLQKENIIDESGMPKERFSAEFPKEGPSILRIQQVVRGDSAAYFCASSPAGSGNEQFFGPGTRLTVL.

V gene TRBV13 combines with J gene TRBJ1-1, with 7 bases fitting TRBD1. The germline CDR1 and CDR2 sequences are PRHDT and FYEKMQ (reference sequence). V was clipped by 5 bases and J by 7 bases; unmatched bases: 10. The CDR3 extends over 14 amino acids. This CDR3 reads CASSPGQAVYEAFF. The CDR3 DNA is TGTGCCAGCAGCCCAGGACAGGCGGTTTATGAAGCTTTCTTT.

V is TRBV19 and J is TRBJ2-7; 9 bases are shared with TRBD1. Germline CDR1 LNHDA, CDR2 SQIVND (reference sequence). The CDR3 extends over 15 amino acids. V lost 6 bases and J lost 2; bases outside the gene matches: 8. This CDR3 is CASSPPGQGTYEQYF. CDR3 DNA: TGTGCCAGTAGCCCCCCGGGACAGGGAACCTACGAGCAGTACTTC.

The chain employs TRBV7-3 and TRBJ1-1; 8 bases agree with TRBD1. The germline CDR1 and CDR2 sequences are SGHTA and FQGTGA. Trimming removed 0 bases from V and 7 bases from J; junction bases left unmatched: 1. The length of the CDR3 is 13 residues. CDR3 protein: CASSLTGQGEAFF. The CDR3 DNA sequence: TGTGCCAGCAGCTTAACCGGACAGGGTGAAGCTTTCTTT.